The rows below give T cell receptor beta chains drawn from one sample of a study of CD8+ T cells in alopecia areata. Profiling relied on immunoSEQ multiplex PCR, and the TCRdb table lists in-frame clones only, not all of them. The data show 90,000 to 120,000 clones, 84% seen once. The source was CD8+ T cells sorted from blood, collected at week 24, from a patient treated with tofacitinib. The receptors originated from a human donor with alopecia areata. Each CDR3 is given with its conserved first and last residue. The order of the fields is clone size, J gene, D gene, V gene, CDR3 protein, CDR3 DNA. A D gene is named only where the DNA matches it firmly. The listing skips clone size in some rows; elsewhere it reads once, few, many or a size class.

>NA|TRBJ2-5|NA|TRBV7-9
CASSFPNQETQYF
TGTGCCAGCAGCTTCCCGAACCAAGAGACCCAGTACTTC
>NA|TRBJ2-3|TRBD2|TRBV5-5
CASSSGWAGRGTDTQYF
TGTGCCAGCAGTTCCGGTTGGGCGGGGAGGGGCACAGATACGCAGTATTTT
>NA|TRBJ1-1|NA|TRBV7-8
CASSGDGNTEAFF
TGTGCCAGCAGCGGGGACGGGAACACTGAAGCTTTCTTT
>once|TRBJ2-5|NA|TRBV29-1
CSARSGPGETQYF
TGCAGCGCCCGATCGGGTCCGGGGGAGACCCAGTACTTC
>NA|TRBJ1-2|TRBD1|TRBV5-1
CASSPGQGSDGYTF
TGCGCCAGCAGCCCCGGACAGGGGAGTGATGGCTACACCTTC
>NA|TRBJ1-3|NA|TRBV15
CATSRDRQRGGNTIYF
TGTGCCACCAGCAGAGATCGACAGCGAGGTGGAAACACCATATATTTT
>few|TRBJ1-5|NA|TRBV7-2
CASGPWGNQPQHF
TGTGCCAGCGGGCCTTGGGGCAATCAGCCCCAGCATTTT
>NA|TRBJ2-6|NA|TRBV19
CASSPPGGLGSGANVLTF
TGTGCCAGTAGTCCCCCGGGGGGCCTTGGCTCTGGGGCCAACGTCCTGACTTTC
>once|TRBJ2-7|TRBD2|TRBV7-8
CASSFLAGPGEQYF
TGTGCCAGCAGCTTTCTAGCGGGGCCCGGCGAGCAGTACTTC
>NA|TRBJ2-2|NA|TRBV15
CATSRTDRSSELFF
TGTGCCACCAGCAGAACCGACAGGTCGTCGGAGCTGTTTTTT
>NA|TRBJ1-5|TRBD1|TRBV5-6
CASSLGTGPQPQHF
TGTGCCAGCAGCTTGGGGACAGGGCCCCAGCCCCAGCATTTT
>NA|TRBJ1-1|NA|TRBV19
CASTVGRGANTEAFF
TGTGCCAGTACCGTGGGTCGGGGAGCGAACACTGAAGCTTTCTTT
>NA|TRBJ1-1|TRBD1|TRBV29-1
CSVAGTGGPGTEAFF
TGCAGCGTTGCGGGGACAGGGGGCCCGGGCACTGAAGCTTTCTTT
>NA|TRBJ2-1|NA|TRBV27
CASSFPGGYNEQFF
TGTGCCAGCAGTTTCCCCGGGGGCTACAATGAGCAGTTCTTC
>NA|TRBJ1-4|TRBD1|TRBV7-9
CASSATGGLDEKLFF
TGTGCCAGCAGCGCAACAGGGGGCCTAGATGAAAAACTGTTTTTT
>NA|TRBJ2-7|TRBD2|TRBV7-2
CASSRSSGGTRSSYEQYF
TGTGCCAGCAGCCGCTCTAGCGGGGGTACCCGATCGTCCTACGAGCAGTACTTC
>NA|TRBJ2-1|NA|TRBV6-5
CASSFLRVIPVDEQFF
TGTGCCAGCAGTTTTCTTAGGGTGATACCGGTCGATGAGCAGTTCTTC
>NA|TRBJ2-2|NA|TRBV9
CASSVSSGELFF
TGTGCCAGCAGCGTAAGTTCCGGGGAGCTGTTTTTT
>NA|TRBJ2-7|NA|TRBV7-9
CASSQEDSPYEQYF
TGTGCCAGCAGCCAAGAGGACAGCCCCTACGAGCAGTACTTC
>NA|TRBJ2-3|TRBD2|TRBV5-4
CASSLGASGGAVDTQYF
TGTGCCAGCAGCCTGGGCGCTAGCGGGGGGGCAGTGGATACGCAGTATTTT
>NA|TRBJ2-1|NA|TRBV10-3
CAISEQQGREQFF
TGTGCCATCAGTGAACAACAGGGACGGGAGCAGTTCTTC
>NA|TRBJ2-2|NA|TRBV4-2
CASSQGPSTGITGELFF
TGTGCCAGCAGCCAAGGCCCATCGACAGGAATCACCGGGGAGCTGTTTTTT
>NA|TRBJ1-2|NA|TRBV30
CAWSQDDLGDGYTF
TGTGCCTGGAGTCAAGACGATTTGGGAGATGGCTACACCTTC
>NA|TRBJ2-5|NA|TRBV5-1
CASSFEKRNQETQYF
TGCGCCAGCAGCTTCGAGAAGCGGAACCAAGAGACCCAGTACTTC
>NA|TRBJ1-1|TRBD1|TRBV29-1
CSVTQTGYTPGTEAFF
TGCAGCGTTACCCAGACAGGGTACACCCCGGGCACTGAAGCTTTCTTT
>once|TRBJ2-3|NA|TRBV7-9
CASSLSGLQGSYTQYF
TGTGCCAGCAGCCTATCAGGCCTCCAAGGGTCCTATACGCAGTATTTT
>few|TRBJ2-7|TRBD1|TRBV29-1
CSVEPLTGVSYEQYF
TGCAGCGTTGAACCTTTGACAGGGGTCTCCTACGAGCAGTACTTC
>NA|TRBJ2-7|TRBD2|TRBV18
CASSPEKVGLAGSYEQYF
TGTGCCAGCTCACCAGAGAAGGTGGGGCTAGCGGGTTCCTACGAGCAGTACTTC
>NA|TRBJ2-5|NA|TRBV7-7
CASSLDSQETQYF
TGTGCTAGCAGCCTGGACAGCCAAGAGACCCAGTACTTC
>NA|TRBJ1-1|NA|TRBV6-5
CASSYNSGANTEAFF
TGTGCCAGCAGTTACAACTCGGGGGCGAACACTGAAGCTTTCTTT
>large|TRBJ1-2|NA|TRBV7-9
CASSSGEFTGYTF
TGTGCCAGCAGCTCCGGTGAATTTACTGGCTACACCTTC
>NA|TRBJ2-5|TRBD2|TRBV5-1
CASSPRGGGPETQYF
TGCGCCAGCAGCCCCCGGGGCGGGGGGCCGGAGACCCAGTACTTC
>NA|TRBJ2-1|NA|TRBV5-1
CASSLDLSRGPSYNEQFF
TGCGCCAGCAGCTTGGACTTGTCCCGGGGCCCCTCCTACAATGAGCAGTTCTTC
>NA|TRBJ1-2|NA|TRBV5-1
CASSDIDNYGYTF
TGCGCCAGCAGCGATATTGACAACTATGGCTACACCTTC
>NA|TRBJ2-5|NA|TRBV15
CATSSPRDSQETQYF
TGTGCCACCAGCAGTCCACGGGACTCCCAAGAGACCCAGTACTTC
>NA|TRBJ2-3|TRBD2|TRBV4-3
CASSQDRAGGGATDTQYF
TGCGCCAGCAGCCAAGATCGGGCTGGCGGGGGGGCGACAGATACGCAGTATTTT
>NA|TRBJ2-3|NA|TRBV7-9
CASSPRGLYTDTQYF
TGTGCCAGCAGCCCCCGGGGGCTATACACAGATACGCAGTATTTT
>NA|TRBJ1-2|NA|TRBV6-1
CASNSYGYTF
TGTGCCAGTAACAGCTATGGCTACACCTTC
>NA|TRBJ2-3|TRBD2|TRBV9
CASSVLSGGAADTQYF
TGTGCCAGCAGCGTACTGAGCGGGGGGGCGGCAGATACGCAGTATTTT
>once|TRBJ1-2|TRBD1|TRBV2
CASSSARDSTISGYTF
TGTGCCAGCAGTTCGGCGCGGGACAGTACCATTTCTGGCTACACCTTC